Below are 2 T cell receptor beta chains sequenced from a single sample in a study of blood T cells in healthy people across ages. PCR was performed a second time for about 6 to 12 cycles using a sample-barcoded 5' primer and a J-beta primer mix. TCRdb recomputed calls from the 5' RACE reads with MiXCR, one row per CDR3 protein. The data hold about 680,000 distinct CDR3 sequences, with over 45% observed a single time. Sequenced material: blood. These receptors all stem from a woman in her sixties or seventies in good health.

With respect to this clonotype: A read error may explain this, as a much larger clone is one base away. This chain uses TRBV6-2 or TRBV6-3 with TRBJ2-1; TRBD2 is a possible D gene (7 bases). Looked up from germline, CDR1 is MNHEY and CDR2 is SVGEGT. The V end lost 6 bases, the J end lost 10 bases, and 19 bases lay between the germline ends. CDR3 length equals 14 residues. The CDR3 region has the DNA TGTGCCAGCAGCCGAGGTTCGGGGGGCCAGGAGCAGTTCTTC. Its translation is CASSRGSGGQEQFF.

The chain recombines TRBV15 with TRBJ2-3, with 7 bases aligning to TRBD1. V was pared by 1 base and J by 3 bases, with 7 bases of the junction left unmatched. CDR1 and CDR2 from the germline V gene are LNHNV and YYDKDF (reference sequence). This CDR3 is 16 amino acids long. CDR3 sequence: CATSRGSGTDTDTQYF. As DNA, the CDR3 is TGTGCCACCAGCAGAGGTTCCGGGACAGATACAGATACGCAGTATTTT.